What follows are 9 T cell receptor beta chains derived from one specimen sequenced in a study of shared clonotypes between healthy human individuals. Sequenced by immunoSEQ multiplex PCR; TCRdb stores in-frame clones only, minus some. The table records over 400,000 clones, roughly 95% of them present only once. The sequenced sample consisted of naive CD4+ T cells sorted from blood. The subset is: CD45RA+ positively selected. Every receptor here comes from a woman aged 25 to 45 in good health.

This clone came up once. The chain carries TRBV4-1 and TRBJ2-7; 13 bases match TRBD2. J lost 2 bases, V lost 3 bases, and 10 bases had no gene match. The CDR3 runs 18 residues. Per germline, CDR1 MGHRA and CDR2 YSYEKL. This CDR3 reads CASSHIFRTSGRTYEQYF. The DNA of the CDR3 is TGCGCCAGCAGCCATATTTTTCGGACTAGCGGGAGAACCTACGAGCAGTACTTC.

CDR3 nucleotide sequence: TGTGCCAGCAGTGAAGGGGGGCAGATTAATGAAAAACTGTTTTTT. This translates into CASSEGGQINEKLFF. V usage is TRBV6-1 and J usage is TRBJ1-4; D is possibly TRBD1 (6 bases). The CDR3 totals 15 residues. CDR1 and CDR2 from the germline V gene are MNHNS and SASEGT. The V end was cut by 1 base, the J end by 4 bases, with 10 bases between.

This chain links TRBV9 with TRBJ2-1, with 12 bases aligning to TRBD2. This CDR3 region has 18 residues. Trimming cost V 0 bases and J 2 bases; bases outside gene matches: 6. Germline V gene sequence: CDR1 SGDLS, CDR2 YYNGEE. CDR3 amino acids: CASSVGTSGRNAYNEQFF. The CDR3, as DNA: TGTGCCAGCAGCGTAGGAACTAGCGGGAGGAATGCCTACAATGAGCAGTTCTTC. The whole variable domain, filled in from reference TRBV9 and TRBJ2-1, reads DSGVTQTPKHLITATGQRVTLRCSPRSGDLSVYWYQQSLDQGLQFLIQYYNGEERAKGNILERFSAQQFPDLHSELNLSSLELGDSALYFCASSVGTSGRNAYNEQFFGPGTRLTVL.

The V call is TRBV21-1, the J call TRBJ2-2; the listed D gene, TRBD2, was not tested against the DNA. TRBV21-1 is noted as a pseudogene. CDR3 size: 16 residues. The CDR3 sequence: CASSNSWEAGTGELFF. CDR3 DNA: TGTGCCAGCAGCAATTCTTGGGAGGCTGGCACCGGGGAGCTGTTTTTT.

V and J are TRBV5-4 and TRBJ1-2, with TRBD1 matching 11 bases. Per the germline V gene, CDR1 is SGHNT and CDR2 is YYREEE (reference sequence). The CDR3 contains 14 residues. Trimming cost V 4 bases and J 4 bases; bases outside gene matches: 3. CDR3 DNA sequence: TGTGCCAGCAGCCTCGGGACAGGGGGCTATGGCTACACCTTC. This gives the protein CASSLGTGGYGYTF.

The chain couples TRBV10-1 to TRBJ2-1, with 7 positions matching TRBD2. The junction had 0 bases not matched to a gene; V was cut back by 2 bases and J by 5 bases. CDR3 length: 13 amino acids. Germline V lookup: CDR1 WNHNN, CDR2 SYGVQD (reference sequence). CDR3 loop: CASSERGDNEQFF. In DNA, the CDR3 is TGCGCCAGCAGTGAGCGGGGGGACAATGAGCAGTTCTTC.

In its sample, this clone was seen once. This chain joins TRBV27 and TRBJ2-6; D call uncertain. V dropped 3 bases and J dropped 3 bases, with 9 bases sitting between them. The germline gives CDR1 MNHEY, CDR2 SMNVEV (reference sequence). The CDR3 loop spans 15 amino acids. CDR3 amino acids: CASSFSWLGANVLTF. The CDR3 bases are TGTGCCAGCAGTTTTTCGTGGCTTGGGGCCAACGTCCTGACTTTC.

The chain combines TRBV4-1 with TRBJ2-5, with D possibly matching TRBD2 (6 bases). The J call is in doubt because the DNA end fits TRBJ2-7 better. The CDR3 spans 20 residues. Germline lookup yields CDR1 MGHRA and CDR2 YSYEKL. The CDR3 spells CASSPDVSAGRLGDLYEQYF. CDR3 sequence (DNA): TGCGCCAGCAGCCCTGATGTTTCGGCGGGACGTTTGGGGGACCTCTACGAGCAGTACTTC.

The gene calls are TRBV7-9 and TRBJ1-2; D is uncertain. From germline, CDR1 is SEHNR and CDR2 FQNEAQ (reference sequence). V was shortened by 5 bases and J by 4 bases, with 17 bases between the two germline ends. The CDR3 is made up of 15 amino acids. CDR3 loop: CASSLDANSVYGYTF. In DNA form, the CDR3 reads TGTGCCAGCAGCCTCGACGCTAACAGTGTCTATGGCTACACCTTC.